A selection of T cell receptor beta chains follows, all from one sample in a study of shared clonotypes between healthy human individuals. TCRdb's table, derived via immunoSEQ multiplex PCR, lists solely in-frame clones and lacks some. The sample lists some 2 million clones, over 85% occurring once. Sequencing input: naive CD4+ T cells sorted from blood. The receptors here all came from a man in his late teens or twenties in good health. The CDR3 runs from the conserved cysteine through the conserved F or W. Fields, in order: D gene, V gene, J gene, clone size, CDR3 protein, CDR3 DNA. The D gene is left open where the match is weak. The listing skips clone size in some rows; elsewhere it reads once, few, many or a size class.

>TRBD1|TRBV5-6|TRBJ1-2|-
CASSSDRGRGGYTF
TGTGCCAGCAGCTCCGACAGGGGCAGGGGCGGCTACACCTTC
>-|TRBV6-5|TRBJ1-4|-
CASSYSGGSYEKLFF
TGTGCCAGCAGTTACTCCGGCGGGAGTTACGAAAAACTGTTTTTT
>TRBD2|TRBV18|TRBJ2-5|-
CASSPIAGTTQETQYF
TGTGCCAGCTCACCGATAGCCGGGACTACTCAAGAGACCCAGTACTTC
>-|TRBV12-5|TRBJ2-3|-
CASGADVENTQYF
TGTGCTAGTGGTGCGGATGTGGAAAATACGCAGTATTTT
>-|TRBV5-1|TRBJ2-3|-
CASSLRQVTDTQYF
TGCGCCAGCAGCTTGAGGCAGGTTACAGATACGCAGTATTTT
>-|TRBV6-5|TRBJ1-3|-
CASRPDRVSGNTIYF
TGTGCCAGCAGGCCCGACCGGGTCTCTGGAAACACCATATATTTT
>TRBD2|TRBV7-9|TRBJ2-1|-
CASSINGEGTQFF
TGTGCCAGCAGCATCAACGGGGAGGGGACGCAGTTCTTC
>-|TRBV6-5|TRBJ1-3|-
CASQDLSGNTIYF
TGTGCCAGCCAAGACCTCTCTGGAAACACCATATATTTT
>-|TRBV29-1|TRBJ1-1|-
CSGLMVNTEAFF
TGCAGCGGACTCATGGTCAACACTGAAGCTTTCTTT
>TRBD1|TRBV25-1|TRBJ1-6|-
CASSESPGTGSLPLHF
TGTGCCAGCAGTGAATCTCCCGGGACAGGGTCATTGCCCCTCCACTTT
>-|TRBV9|TRBJ2-2|-
CASTPNPHNTGELFF
TGTGCCAGCACCCCAAACCCTCACAACACCGGGGAGCTGTTTTTT
>TRBD1|TRBV28|TRBJ1-1|once
CASSSPQGGRTEAFF
TGTGCCAGCAGTTCGCCCCAGGGGGGGAGGACTGAAGCTTTCTTT
>-|TRBV30|TRBJ2-6|-
CAWSVGPDGANVLTF
TGTGCCTGGAGTGTAGGGCCGGATGGGGCCAACGTCCTGACTTTC
>-|TRBV18|TRBJ1-1|-
CASSPLRNTEAFF
TGTGCCAGCTCACCACTGCGTAACACTGAAGCTTTCTTT
>-|TRBV12-2|TRBJ1-4|-
CASRPGQGAPNEKLFF
TGTGCAAGTCGACCGGGACAGGGGGCCCCAAATGAAAAACTGTTTTTT
>TRBD2|TRBV30|TRBJ2-1|-
CAWTGLAGYNEQFF
TGTGCCTGGACTGGACTAGCGGGGTACAATGAGCAGTTCTTC
>-|TRBV6-1|TRBJ2-7|-
CASRSPMGEQYF
TGTGCCAGCAGAAGTCCGATGGGCGAGCAGTACTTC
>TRBD2|TRBV9|TRBJ2-5|-
CASSFSGGRARETQYF
TGTGCCAGCAGCTTCTCTGGCGGGAGGGCCAGAGAGACCCAGTACTTC
>-|TRBV30|TRBJ2-1|-
CAWSAAYSGTTDEQFF
TGTGCCTGGAGTGCCGCGTACAGCGGCACCACCGATGAGCAGTTCTTC
>TRBD1|TRBV5-6|TRBJ2-7|-
CASSSGQLNYEQYF
TGTGCCAGCAGCTCGGGACAGTTAAACTACGAGCAGTACTTC
>-|TRBV11-2|TRBJ1-3|once
CASSSDRLGSGNTIYF
TGTGCCAGCAGCTCCGACAGGCTAGGCTCTGGAAACACCATATATTTT
>TRBD1|TRBV7-8|TRBJ1-5|-
CASSPRTGGQPQHF
TGTGCCAGCAGCCCCCGGACAGGGGGTCAGCCCCAGCATTTT
>-|TRBV5-1|TRBJ2-1|-
CASSSGTTYNEQFF
TGCGCCAGCAGCTCCGGGACAACCTACAATGAGCAGTTCTTC
>-|TRBV4-3|TRBJ2-4|-
CASSQDMIFSAKNIQYF
TGCGCCAGCAGCCAAGATATGATTTTCAGCGCCAAAAACATTCAGTACTTC
>-|TRBV2|TRBJ1-5|-
CASSGRSQPQHF
TGTGCCAGCAGCGGACGATCTCAGCCCCAGCATTTT
>TRBD1|TRBV7-2|TRBJ1-1|-
CASSAAGGLNTEAFF
TGTGCCAGCAGCGCGGCAGGGGGCTTGAACACTGAAGCTTTCTTT
>-|TRBV19|TRBJ1-5|-
CASSIHQKSNQPQHF
TGTGCCAGTAGTATTCACCAGAAGAGCAATCAGCCCCAGCATTTT
>-|TRBV21-1|TRBJ2-7|-
CASSKEGSSGRFSSYEQYF
TGTGCCAGCAGCAAAGAGGGTAGTAGCGGGAGGTTTTCCTCCTACGAGCAGTACTTC
>TRBD1|TRBV9|TRBJ1-4|-
CASSQGQINEKLFF
TGTGCCAGCAGCCAGGGACAGATTAATGAAAAACTGTTTTTT
>TRBD1|TRBV19|TRBJ1-3|-
CASRRQGPTGNTIYF
TGTGCCAGTAGGAGACAGGGCCCAACTGGAAACACCATATATTTT
>TRBD1|TRBV7-9|TRBJ2-7|-
CASSLLRPGTGSPREYF
TGTGCCAGCAGCTTACTTCGGCCGGGGACAGGGTCTCCTAGGGAGTACTTC
>-|TRBV5-6|TRBJ2-3|-
CASSLDRWRDTQYF
TGTGCCAGCAGCTTGGACAGGTGGCGGGATACGCAGTATTTT
>-|TRBV6-1|TRBJ2-3|-
CASSEGFFGADTQYF
TGTGCCAGCAGTGAAGGCTTTTTCGGGGCGGATACGCAGTATTTT
>-|TRBV7-9|TRBJ1-2|-
CASSLGTANYGYTF
TGTGCCAGCAGCTTAGGGACGGCTAACTATGGCTACACCTTC
>-|TRBV4-3|TRBJ2-3|-
CASSQDRGTDTQYF
TGCGCCAGCAGCCAAGATCGGGGCACAGATACGCAGTATTTT
>TRBD2|TRBV9|TRBJ2-2|-
CASSVTGLSSTGELFF
TGTGCCAGCAGCGTTACGGGACTATCCTCCACCGGGGAGCTGTTTTTT
>TRBD2|TRBV10-3|TRBJ2-1|-
CAISPPAGGRNEQFF
TGTGCCATCAGCCCCCCTGCGGGGGGGAGGAATGAGCAGTTCTTC
>-|TRBV2|TRBJ1-3|-
CASSGTQGTGNTIYF
TGTGCCAGCAGTGGTACACAGGGTACTGGAAACACCATATATTTT
>TRBD2|TRBV6-5|TRBJ2-7|-
CASRGGFREQYF
TGTGCCAGCAGGGGGGGGTTTCGGGAGCAGTACTTC
>TRBD1|TRBV28|TRBJ1-5|few
CASRTGGGQPQHF
TGTGCCAGCCGGACAGGGGGCGGGCAGCCCCAGCATTTT